This T cell receptor (beta chain) comes out of a study of neurological immune-mediated disorders. General study results and limits: Private repertoires in all groups were suggested, as expanded clones shared no CDR3 amino acid sequences across subjects. Healthy controls had more TCR clonal expansion than multiple sclerosis, which showed the least, whereas HTLV-1-associated myelopathy showed the most.

Unsorted libraries were generated from 2 million PBMCs. These cells had been stored in RNAlater at -80 C. This CDR3 is 15 amino acids long. V shed 1 base and J shed 5 bases, with 11 bases lying between them. Germline V gene data show CDR1 as LGHDT and CDR2 as YNNKEL (reference sequence). Synthesis of cDNA was carried out by template-switch 5'RACE. The reaction used 10-nucleotide random UMIs. TCRdb ran MiXCR on the 5' RACE reads and lists one entry per CDR3 protein. Of 15,000 to 20,000 distinct CDR3 sequences in the sample, around 15% were seen once. In this sample, this clonotype turned up many times. Its antigen is undetermined.

Material for sequencing was PBMCs. The chain is built from TRBV3-1 and TRBJ2-2, with D possibly being TRBD2 (6 bases). The TCR comes from a man between 60 and 70 years old with HTLV-1-associated myelopathy (HAM/TSP). CDR3 nucleotide sequence: TGTGCCAGCAGCCAAGTTTGGGGAGGTACCGGGGAGCTGTTTTTT. Protein product: CASSQVWGGTGELFF.